The clone carrying this T cell receptor (beta chain) appeared many times. Its cognate antigen is unknown. The source of the sample is a study of T cells in Graves' hyperthyroidism and ophthalmopathy. TCR beta CDR3 sequences were amplified from RNA transcripts. First-round RT-PCR targeting the TCR CDR3 was performed with the HTBI primer set. TCRdb independently ran MiXCR on the multiplex PCR reads; one entry per CDR3 protein. This sample has roughly 500,000 distinct CDR3 sequences, with approximately 44% found just once. Findings and caveats of the study: Model output signaled ophthalmopathy a median approximately 6 months ahead of onset.

V lost 1 base and J 7 bases, leaving 22 bases between the germline ends. Germline CDR1 reads MGHRA; CDR2 reads YSYEKL. The CDR3 is made up of 17 amino acids. The sequence came from an adult woman with Graves' disease, either hyperthyroidism or ophthalmopathy (not recorded which). The source material was peripheral blood or thyroid tissue (not recorded which). The chain is built from TRBV4-1 and TRBJ1-2; D is unresolved. The CDR3: CASSQGGVGVPAGGYTF. Here the CDR3 DNA reads TGCGCCAGCAGCCAAGGCGGGGTTGGGGTACCCGCCGGTGGCTACACCTTC.